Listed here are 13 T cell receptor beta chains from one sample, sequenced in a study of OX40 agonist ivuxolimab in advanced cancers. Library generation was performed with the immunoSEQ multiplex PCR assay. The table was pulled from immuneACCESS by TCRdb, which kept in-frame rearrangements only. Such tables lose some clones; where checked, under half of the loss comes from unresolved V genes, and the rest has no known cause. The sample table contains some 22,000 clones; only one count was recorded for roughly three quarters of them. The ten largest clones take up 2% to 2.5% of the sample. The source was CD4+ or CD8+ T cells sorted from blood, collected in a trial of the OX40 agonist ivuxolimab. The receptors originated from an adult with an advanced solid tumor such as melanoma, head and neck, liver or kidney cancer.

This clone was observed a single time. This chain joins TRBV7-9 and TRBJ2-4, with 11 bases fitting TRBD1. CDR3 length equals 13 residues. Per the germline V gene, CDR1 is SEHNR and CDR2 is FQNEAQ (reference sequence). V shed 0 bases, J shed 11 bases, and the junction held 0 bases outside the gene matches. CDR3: CASSLAGQGVQYF. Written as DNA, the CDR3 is TGTGCCAGCAGCTTAGCGGGACAGGGGGTTCAGTACTTC.

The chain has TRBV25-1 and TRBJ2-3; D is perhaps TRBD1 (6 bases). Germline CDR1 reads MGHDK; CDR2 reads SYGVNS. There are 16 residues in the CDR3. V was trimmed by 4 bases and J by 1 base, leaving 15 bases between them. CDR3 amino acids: CASSGFIGGGTDTQYF. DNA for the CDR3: TGTGCCAGCAGTGGCTTTATAGGGGGAGGCACAGATACGCAGTATTTT.

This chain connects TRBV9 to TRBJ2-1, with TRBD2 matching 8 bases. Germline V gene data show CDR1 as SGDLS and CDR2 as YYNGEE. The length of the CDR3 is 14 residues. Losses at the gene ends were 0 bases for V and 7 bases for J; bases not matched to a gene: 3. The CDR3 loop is CASSVGGLVNEQFF. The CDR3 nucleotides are TGTGCCAGCAGCGTAGGGGGACTAGTAAATGAGCAGTTCTTC. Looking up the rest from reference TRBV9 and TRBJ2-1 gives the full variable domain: DSGVTQTPKHLITATGQRVTLRCSPRSGDLSVYWYQQSLDQGLQFLIQYYNGEERAKGNILERFSAQQFPDLHSELNLSSLELGDSALYFCASSVGGLVNEQFFGPGTRLTVL.

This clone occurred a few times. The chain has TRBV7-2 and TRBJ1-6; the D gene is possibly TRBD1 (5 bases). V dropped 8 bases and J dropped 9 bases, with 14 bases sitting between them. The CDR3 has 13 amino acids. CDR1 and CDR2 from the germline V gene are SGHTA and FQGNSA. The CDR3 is CASCSRGGSPLHF. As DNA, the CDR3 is TGTGCCAGCTGTTCTCGCGGGGGTTCACCCCTCCACTTT.

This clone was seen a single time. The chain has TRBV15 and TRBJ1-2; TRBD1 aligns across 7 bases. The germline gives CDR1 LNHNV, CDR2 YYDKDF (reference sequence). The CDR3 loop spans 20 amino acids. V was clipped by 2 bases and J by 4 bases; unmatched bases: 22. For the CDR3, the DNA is TGTGCCACCAGCAGACAGGTGCGGGACAGCCTGGAGGCGGTCACCTATGGCTACACCTTC. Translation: CATSRQVRDSLEAVTYGYTF.

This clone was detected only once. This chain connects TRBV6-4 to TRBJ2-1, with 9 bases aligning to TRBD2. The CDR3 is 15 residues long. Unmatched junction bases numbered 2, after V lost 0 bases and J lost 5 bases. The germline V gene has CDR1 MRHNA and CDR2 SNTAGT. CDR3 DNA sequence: TGTGCCAGCAGTGACTCAAGCGGGGGGCACAATGAGCAGTTCTTC. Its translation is CASSDSSGGHNEQFF.

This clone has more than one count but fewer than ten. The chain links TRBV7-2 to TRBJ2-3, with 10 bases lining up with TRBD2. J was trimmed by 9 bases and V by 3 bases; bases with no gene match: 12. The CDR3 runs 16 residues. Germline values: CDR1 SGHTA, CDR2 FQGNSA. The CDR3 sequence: CASSFTGTSAVSTQYF. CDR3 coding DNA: TGTGCCAGCAGCTTCACCGGGACTAGCGCGGTGTCGACGCAGTATTTT.

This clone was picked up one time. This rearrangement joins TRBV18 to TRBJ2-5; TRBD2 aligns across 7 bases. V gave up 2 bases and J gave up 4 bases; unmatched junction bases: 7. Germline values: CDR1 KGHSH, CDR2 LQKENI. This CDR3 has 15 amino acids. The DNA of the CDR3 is TGTGCCAGCTCACCAAGGAGCGGGGAGGGAGAGACCCAGTACTTC. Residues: CASSPRSGEGETQYF.

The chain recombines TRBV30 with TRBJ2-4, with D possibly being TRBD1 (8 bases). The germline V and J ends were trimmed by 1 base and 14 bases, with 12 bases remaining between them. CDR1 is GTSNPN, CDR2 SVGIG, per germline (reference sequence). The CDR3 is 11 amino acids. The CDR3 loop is CAWSGTGREYF. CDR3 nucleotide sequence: TGTGCCTGGAGTGGGACAGGGAGGGAGTACTTC.

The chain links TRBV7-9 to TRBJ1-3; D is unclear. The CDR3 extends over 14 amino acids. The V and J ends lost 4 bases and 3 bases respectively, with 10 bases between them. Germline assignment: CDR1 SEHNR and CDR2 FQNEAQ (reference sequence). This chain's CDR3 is CASSYPAGGNTIYF. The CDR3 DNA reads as TGTGCCAGCAGCTACCCGGCGGGTGGAAACACCATATATTTT.

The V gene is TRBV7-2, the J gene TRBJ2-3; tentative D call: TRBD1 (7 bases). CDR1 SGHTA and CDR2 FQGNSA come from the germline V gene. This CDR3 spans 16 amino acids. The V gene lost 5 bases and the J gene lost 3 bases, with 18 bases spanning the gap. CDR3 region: CASSNRQGLRTDTQYF. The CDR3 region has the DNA TGTGCCAGCAGCAACCGACAGGGACTTAGAACAGATACGCAGTATTTT.

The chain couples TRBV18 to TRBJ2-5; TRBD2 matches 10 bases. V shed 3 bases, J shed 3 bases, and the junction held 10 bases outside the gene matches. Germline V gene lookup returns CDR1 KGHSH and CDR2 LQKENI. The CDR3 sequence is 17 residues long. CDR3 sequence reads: CASSPSYSGRRKETQYF. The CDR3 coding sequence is TGTGCCAGCTCACCTTCCTATAGCGGGAGGAGAAAAGAGACCCAGTACTTC.

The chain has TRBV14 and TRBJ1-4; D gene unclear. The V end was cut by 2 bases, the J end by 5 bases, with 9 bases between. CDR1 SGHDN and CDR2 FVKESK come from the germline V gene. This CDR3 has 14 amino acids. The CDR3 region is CASSQSLLNEKLFF. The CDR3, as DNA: TGTGCCAGCAGCCAAAGTCTGCTGAATGAAAAACTGTTTTTT.